The subject of this entry is one T cell receptor beta chain. The sample holds other DNA sequences that translate to the same CDR3. The data are from a study of blood T cell repertoires in COVID-19. Data came from immunoSEQ multiplex PCR; TCRdb stores just in-frame clones and leaves some out. The sample yields hundreds of thousands of clones, roughly 86% seen once. Participants were aged roughly 18 to 100 years from some 24 US areas. Donors in Cohort 3 who had recovered were those with two negative PCRs, healthcare professional clearance, or resolution of their symptoms. The germline V and J ends were trimmed by 0 bases and 1 base, with 6 bases remaining between them. CDR1 and CDR2 from the germline V gene are SGDLS and YYNGEE. The CDR3 sequence is 14 residues long.

The chain recombines TRBV9 with TRBJ2-3; D ambiguous. The sequence was collected from a woman in her forties or fifties who had recovered from COVID-19. The sequencing sample was made of PBMCs or T cells enriched from blood (not recorded which). The CDR3 spells CASSVAVGTDTQYF. The CDR3 DNA is TGTGCCAGCAGCGTAGCAGTCGGCACAGATACGCAGTATTTT. Full variable domain (rest looked up from reference TRBV9 and TRBJ2-3): DSGVTQTPKHLITATGQRVTLRCSPRSGDLSVYWYQQSLDQGLQFLIQYYNGEERAKGNILERFSAQQFPDLHSELNLSSLELGDSALYFCASSVAVGTDTQYFGPGTRLTVL.